Listed here are 14 T cell receptor beta chains from one sample, sequenced in a study of Ad26.COV2.S vaccination and SARS-CoV-2 variants. TCRdb's table, derived via immunoSEQ multiplex PCR, lists solely in-frame clones and lacks some. The data contain approximately 410,000 clones, approximately 90% of them singletons. Specified treatment: around 19 received Ad26.COV2.S at low or high dose, single or two shots; 5 received placebo; per-sample allocation not given. The study sampled participants on day 63 after the first vaccine or placebo injection. Sequenced here: peripheral blood, sampled in a trial of Ad26.COV2.S vaccine versus placebo. These receptors originate from a person aged 18-65 years who received the Ad26.COV2.S COVID-19 vaccine or a placebo.

The rearrangement links TRBV11-1 to TRBJ2-2; D uncertain. The V gene lost 5 bases and the J gene lost 4 bases, with 5 bases spanning the gap. The CDR3 extends over 12 amino acids. Looked up from germline, CDR1 is SGHAT and CDR2 is FQDESV (reference sequence). The CDR3 loop reads CASSRFTGELFF. CDR3 DNA: TGTGCCAGCAGCCGTTTCACCGGGGAGCTGTTTTTT.

The chain carries TRBV27 and TRBJ1-5, with D maybe TRBD1 (5 bases). Between the trimmed V and J ends, which lost 4 bases and 6 bases, there was a span of 10 bases. Germline CDR1 and CDR2: MNHEY and SMNVEV (reference sequence). The CDR3 has 13 amino acids. The CDR3 loop reads CASSSTDSQPQHF. CDR3 nucleotides: TGTGCCAGCAGTTCCACCGACAGTCAGCCCCAGCATTTT.

This clone has more than one count but fewer than ten. This sequence joins TRBV7-9 and TRBJ1-5; D remains unclear. Germline V gene sequence: CDR1 SEHNR, CDR2 FQNEAQ (reference sequence). The length of the CDR3 is 11 residues. V dropped 5 bases and J dropped 12 bases, with 11 bases sitting between them. CDR3 in amino acids: CASSRGRHQHF. Here the CDR3 DNA reads TGTGCCAGCAGCCGTGGACGGCACCAGCATTTT.

This chain links TRBV5-6 with TRBJ1-2; D is unclear. The CDR3 sequence is 14 residues long. Trimming removed 4 bases at V and 4 bases at J, with 14 bases between. Germline CDR1 is SGHDT and CDR2 is YYEEEE. CDR3 nucleotides: TGTGCCAGCAGCCTAGGACTTGTGGCCTATGGCTACACCTTC. Protein sequence: CASSLGLVAYGYTF.

V is TRBV11-2 and J is TRBJ2-7; 10 nucleotides line up with TRBD1. J gave up 4 bases and V 2 bases, and 8 bases lay outside the gene matches. Germline V CDR1 and CDR2: SGHAT, FQNNGV. The CDR3 length is 16 residues. The CDR3 bases are TGTGCCAGCAGCTTACTACCCCCGGGACAGGGGTACGAGCAGTACTTC. This sequence encodes CASSLLPPGQGYEQYF.

The CDR3 loop is CASSYSMADLYNEQFF. The CDR3 region has the DNA TGTGCCAGCAGTTACTCGATGGCGGATTTGTACAATGAGCAGTTCTTC. The chain has TRBV6-2 or TRBV6-3 and TRBJ2-1; no clear D gene. Trimming took off 0 bases at V and 4 bases at J, with 13 bases between the two ends. The CDR3 runs 16 residues. Germline V lookup: CDR1 MNHEY, CDR2 SVGEGT.

The chain carries TRBV7-6 and TRBJ2-1; TRBD2 matches at 14 bases. The germline gives CDR1 SGHVS, CDR2 FNYEAQ. This CDR3 has 18 amino acids. V lost 5 bases, J lost 2 bases, and 8 bases stayed unmatched. CDR3 sequence (DNA): TGTGCCAGCAGCCCCCGACTAGCGGGGGGGCTTACCTACAATGAGCAGTTCTTC. Its protein product is CASSPRLAGGLTYNEQFF.

The count of this clone is one. The rearrangement uses TRBV6-6 and TRBJ2-3; 10 bases map to TRBD2. V dropped 0 bases and J dropped 6; count of bases not matched to a gene: 3. CDR1 MNHNY and CDR2 SVGAGI come from the germline V gene (reference sequence). This CDR3 spans 15 amino acids. CDR3 protein: CASSYSTLAGDTQYF. CDR3 DNA sequence: TGTGCCAGCAGTTACTCGACACTAGCGGGGGATACGCAGTATTTT.

The gene calls are TRBV4-2 and TRBJ2-7; D assignment may be TRBD1 or TRBD2 (6 bases each). Between the trimmed V and J ends, which lost 0 bases and 4 bases, there was a span of 16 bases. This CDR3 is built from 16 residues. The V gene's germline CDR1 is LGHNA and CDR2 YNFKEQ. CDR3 in DNA: TGTGCCAGCAGCCAAGATGTAGGGGGGCGTCGATACGAGCAGTACTTC. Translating gives CASSQDVGGRRYEQYF.

The chain is built from TRBV2 and TRBJ2-3; TRBD2 aligns across 7 bases. The germline V gene encodes CDR1 SNHLY and CDR2 FYNNEI. The CDR3 has 15 residues. The V and J ends lost 1 base and 5 bases, in that order; junction bases with no gene match: 6. The CDR3 DNA is TGTGCCAGCAGTGAAGGCGGGGGTGAAGTAGATACGCAGTATTTT. This codes for CASSEGGGEVDTQYF.

The chain is built from TRBV4-3 and TRBJ1-1; 8 nucleotides line up with TRBD1. V was clipped by 1 base and J by 10 bases; unmatched bases: 5. Germline CDR1 is LGHNA and CDR2 is YSLEER. This CDR3 has 13 residues. The CDR3 loop is CASSQVFRGRAFF. CDR3 DNA: TGCGCCAGCAGCCAAGTCTTCAGGGGGCGAGCTTTCTTT.

This chain connects TRBV6-5 to TRBJ2-7, with 8 bases aligning to TRBD1. The CDR3 is 13 residues long. Trimming took 6 bases from V and 3 from J; bases not matched to a gene: 4. Germline CDR1 and CDR2: MNHEY and SVGAGI. As DNA, the CDR3 is TGTGCCAGCAGGACAGGGGTGGGCTACGAGCAGTACTTC. Protein product: CASRTGVGYEQYF.

V is TRBV25-1 and J is TRBJ1-6; D perhaps matches TRBD1 (5 bases). From germline, CDR1 is MGHDK and CDR2 SYGVNS. The V gene lost 8 bases and the J gene lost 11 bases, with 16 bases spanning the gap. The CDR3 extends over 13 amino acids. The CDR3 nucleotides are TGTGCCAGCCAAAGCTCGGGGCAGACACCCCTCCACTTT. Translated, it gives CASQSSGQTPLHF.

The chain is built from TRBV19 and TRBJ1-6, with no clear D. Trimming stripped 1 base from V and 8 bases from J, with 6 bases between. Germline assignment: CDR1 LNHDA and CDR2 SQIVND (reference sequence). This CDR3 contains 13 residues. The CDR3 is CASSIATDSPLHF. In nucleotides, the CDR3 is TGTGCCAGTAGTATAGCCACGGATTCACCCCTCCACTTT.